This TCR beta chain was observed in a study of shared clonotypes between healthy human individuals. There are 14 residues in the CDR3. Germline CDR1 is LGHNT and CDR2 is FRNRAP. V lost 4 bases to trimming and J lost 5 bases; unmatched junction nucleotides: 6. Study-wide points: Read depth was anticipated to influence clonotype sharing among donors.

Each PCR replicate from the sorted subsets contained 200 to 250 ng DNA, which is tens of thousands of T cell genomes. Produced via immunoSEQ multiplex PCR; TCRdb's table is partial and in-frame only. This sample has millions of clones, with around 94% found just once. As to this clone: The antigen remains unidentified.

Each of the donors was a healthy adult who was HIV-negative and had not had a recent acute infection or vaccination. Donors were Caucasian adults residing in Nashville, Tennessee, USA. The V and J genes are TRBV12-5 and TRBJ2-5; 8 nucleotides align to TRBD2. The clonotype originates from a man aged 18 to 35 in good health. The source material was naive CD4+ T cells sorted from blood. This sample's subset: CD45RA+ positively selected. The CDR3 loop reads CASGSPREGETQYF. As DNA, the CDR3 is TGTGCTAGTGGTTCACCCCGGGAGGGTGAGACCCAGTACTTC.